This note documents a single T cell receptor beta chain sequence. Its specificity is unknown. The CDR3 totals 14 residues. V lost 6 bases and J 0 bases, leaving 9 bases between the germline ends. CDR1 is LNHDA and CDR2 is SQIVND in the germline V gene (reference sequence). This sample is drawn from a study of cytomegalovirus exposure and HLA in healthy donors. Study-wide findings and caveats: Later on, a genetic analysis was performed. It linked a missense variant in DCLRE1C with V- and J-gene trimming of TCR beta. Cytomegalovirus status was reportedly diagnosed by the classifier with high specificity and sensitivity. Highest at DRB1 and lowest at HLA-C, TCR association rates differed among HLA loci in a later analysis.

Primers: 60 Vbeta forward and 13 Jbeta reverse. Assay used: immunoSEQ multiplex PCR; TCRdb lists only in-frame clones, some missing. This sample carries fewer than 200,000 clones, roughly 85% of them seen once, and the ten largest clones take about 0.85%. The gene calls are TRBV19 and TRBJ1-5; unclear D gene. The clonotype comes from a woman in her 30s in good health and CMV-seronegative. The sample taken for sequencing was PBMCs. The CDR3 DNA is TGTGCCAGTAGCCTAGGGAGTAGCAATCAGCCCCAGCATTTT. This translates into CASSLGSSNQPQHF.